The TCR beta chain described here comes from a study of shared clonotypes between healthy human individuals (dated by TCRdb to 2020 to 2021). At the level of the whole study: A few men and a couple of women, aged 18 to 49 years, made up the cohort. For each donor, three plates each were used for CD4 naive and CD4 memory, two plates were used for CD8 naive, and one plate was used for CD8 memory. To estimate repertoire size and how much clonotypes are shared between individuals, the study performed deep sequencing of blood TCR repertoires from a handful of healthy adults. To increase sequencing depth and limit assay-specific biases, different laboratories used diverse techniques to prepare libraries and sequence TCR repertoires. Between about 0.8 and 9 billion PBMCs per donor were obtained by leukapheresis. Broader findings and caveats from the paper: Estimated clonotype richness was generally larger for naive than for memory subsets. Compared with non-shared clonotypes, the clonotypes found in all four sorted-subset donors had higher generation probabilities. About 5% of naive CD4, 3.5% of naive CD8, 2% to 2.5% of memory CD4, and roughly 0.4% of memory CD8 clonotypes were shared across several donors. The genetic and exposure-history diversity represented was limited by the small number of donors. Pairwise subsampling led to the expectation that sequencing depth would affect the degree of clonotype sharing among donors. Sampling was restricted to blood, and TCR repertoires in tissue are likely to differ from TCR repertoires in blood. Incomplete sequencing was indicated by rarefaction of sorted-subset datasets, despite the large sequencing depth.

Comments on this clone: Its binding antigen is unknown. One base away there is no much larger clone; base qualities are not given.

TCR CDR3 regions were amplified from genomic DNA by multiplex PCR using the deep immunoSEQ assay. Extracted genomic DNA from each cell subset was distributed evenly across all wells of several immunoSEQ 96-well plates, and each plate was treated as a replicate. For sorted subsets, roughly 190 ng of genomic DNA, equivalent to around 31,000 T cell genomes, went into each replicate PCR. Purified libraries were quantified with a Qubit 3.0 fluorometer, sized on a Bioanalyzer 2100, and re-quantified with the KAPA Library Quantification kit. Each immunoSEQ 96-well plate was sequenced on its own single-read 150-cycle Illumina NextSeq 550 flow cell. In the authors' own workflow: Because the immunoSEQ output included only junctional sequences and no quality scores, the filtering could not be the same as the filtering used for full-length reads. To assign V/J genes and CDR3, sequences were annotated using PyIR, a Python wrapper for IgBLAST v1.9, with IMGT germline references. Reads with weak V/J assignments (E-value above 1e-6), missing CDR3, stop codons, out-of-frame junctions, or ambiguous translated residues were removed. A V3J clonotype was defined by an identical inferred V gene, J gene, and CDR3 amino acid sequence. Percentage overlap between repertoires was computed as shared unique clonotypes divided by the size of the smaller repertoire. Repertoire richness was assessed with RTK rarefaction, the Chao1 estimator, and Recon v2.1 estimates of unobserved clonotypes. Generation probabilities for all TCRbeta clonotypes obtained by the gDNA method from several donors were computed using OLGA. What TCRdb holds here is the immuneACCESS table cut down to in-frame rearrangements. Part of the clones is not present; checked against another copy, under half of the missing clones reflect an unresolved V gene, and the others are unexplained. V and J calls and clone size are as listed in that table; D and trimming were resolved from the DNA. For this sample there are 2.3 million or so clones; more than 85% appear just once. Approximately 0.4% of the sample belongs to the ten largest clones.

Donors were healthy HIV-negative adults with no recently reported acute infections or vaccinations. Every donor was a Caucasian adult living in Nashville, Tennessee, USA. Magnetic negative selection was used to enrich CD4+ T cells, after which naive cells were positively selected on CD45RA and the negative fraction became the memory subset. After blood collection by leukapheresis, PBMCs were isolated using Ficoll-Histopaque density gradient centrifugation and then cryopreserved in the vapor phase of liquid nitrogen. Analytical flow cytometry was used to check the purity and quantity of each magnetically sorted T cell population. Each sorted fraction had its genomic DNA isolated and then quantified by UV absorbance on a Nanodrop 2000c. The sequence derives from a man in his late teens or twenties in good health. Some clones in this sample may be carry-over from other donors' samples. The sequenced sample was naive CD4+ T cells from PBMCs. The cell subset or site label, as the study defines it: CD45RA+ positively selected.

The nucleotides are TGTGCCACCAGCATGGGCAGGGGTGGTGGCTACACCTTC. Its amino acids are CATSMGRGGGYTF. The chain joins TRBV15 to TRBJ1-2, with TRBD1 perhaps the D gene, on 6 matching bases. The germline ends are 13 bases apart after V is trimmed by 4 bases and J by 7 bases. The CDR3 has 13 amino acids, counting the end cysteine and phenylalanine. The DNA shown is the 39-base CDR3, in frame from base 1. CDR1 and CDR2 (LNHNV, YYDKDF) derive from the germline V gene (reference sequence).